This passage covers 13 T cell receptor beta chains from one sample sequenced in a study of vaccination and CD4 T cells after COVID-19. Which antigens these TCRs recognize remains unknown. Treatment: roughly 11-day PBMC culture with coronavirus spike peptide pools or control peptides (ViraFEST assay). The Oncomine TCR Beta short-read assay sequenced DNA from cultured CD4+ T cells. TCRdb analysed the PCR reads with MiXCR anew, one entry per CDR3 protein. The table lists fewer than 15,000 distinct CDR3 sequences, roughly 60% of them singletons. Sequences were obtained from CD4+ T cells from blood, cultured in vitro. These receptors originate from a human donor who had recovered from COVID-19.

CDR3 protein: CATTGGVGYEQYF. In DNA form, the CDR3 reads TGTGCCACCACTGGAGGGGTGGGTTACGAGCAGTACTTC. The V and J genes are TRBV2 and TRBJ2-7; D perhaps matches TRBD2 (6 bases). Germline CDR1 reads SNHLY; CDR2 reads FYNNEI. Trimming pared 10 bases from V and 4 bases from J, leaving 17 bases between. This CDR3 spans 13 amino acids.

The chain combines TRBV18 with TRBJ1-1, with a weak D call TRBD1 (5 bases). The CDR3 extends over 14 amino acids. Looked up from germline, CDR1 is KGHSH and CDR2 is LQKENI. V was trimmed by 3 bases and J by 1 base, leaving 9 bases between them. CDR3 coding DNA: TGTGCCAGCTCACCTGGAGGACAGAACACTGAAGCTTTCTTT. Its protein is CASSPGGQNTEAFF.

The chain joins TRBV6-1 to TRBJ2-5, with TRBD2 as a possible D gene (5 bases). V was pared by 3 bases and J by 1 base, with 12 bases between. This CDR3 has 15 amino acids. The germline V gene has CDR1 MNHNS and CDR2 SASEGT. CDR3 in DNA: TGTGCCAGCAGTGACGGGGTCCCCTCCCAAGAGACCCAGTACTTC. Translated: CASSDGVPSQETQYF.

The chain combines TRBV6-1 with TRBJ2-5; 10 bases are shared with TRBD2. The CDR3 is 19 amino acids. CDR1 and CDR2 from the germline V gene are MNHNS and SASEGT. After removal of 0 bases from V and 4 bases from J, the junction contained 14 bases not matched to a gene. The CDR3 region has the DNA TGTGCCAGCAGTGAAGCGCTCTCTAGCGGGGGTGGGGGTCGAGAGACCCAGTACTTC. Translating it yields CASSEALSSGGGGRETQYF.

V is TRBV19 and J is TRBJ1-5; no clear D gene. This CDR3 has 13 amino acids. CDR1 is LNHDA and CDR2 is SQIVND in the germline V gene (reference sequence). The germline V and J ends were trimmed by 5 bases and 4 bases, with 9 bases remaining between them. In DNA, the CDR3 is TGTGCCAGTAGTCTCGGGCCTAATCAGCCCCAGCATTTT. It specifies CASSLGPNQPQHF. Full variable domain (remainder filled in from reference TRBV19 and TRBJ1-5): DGGITQSPKYLFRKEGQNVTLSCEQNLNHDAMYWYRQDPGQGLRLIYYSQIVNDFQKGDIAEGYSVSREKKESFPLTVTSAQKNPTAFYLCASSLGPNQPQHFGDGTRLSIL.

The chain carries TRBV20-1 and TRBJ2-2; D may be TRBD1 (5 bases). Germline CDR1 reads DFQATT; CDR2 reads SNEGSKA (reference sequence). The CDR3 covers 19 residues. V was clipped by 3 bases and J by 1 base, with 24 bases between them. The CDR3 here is CSARTARGRDSWNTGELFF. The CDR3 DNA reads TGCAGTGCTAGGACAGCTCGCGGACGCGATTCGTGGAACACCGGGGAGCTGTTTTTT.

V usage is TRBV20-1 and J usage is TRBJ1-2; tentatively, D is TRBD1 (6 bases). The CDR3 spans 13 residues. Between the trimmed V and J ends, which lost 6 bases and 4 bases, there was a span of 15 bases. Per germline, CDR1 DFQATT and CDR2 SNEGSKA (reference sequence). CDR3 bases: TGCAGTGCGAGCAAGGGGGGAGGCTATGGCTACACCTTC. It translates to CSASKGGGYGYTF.

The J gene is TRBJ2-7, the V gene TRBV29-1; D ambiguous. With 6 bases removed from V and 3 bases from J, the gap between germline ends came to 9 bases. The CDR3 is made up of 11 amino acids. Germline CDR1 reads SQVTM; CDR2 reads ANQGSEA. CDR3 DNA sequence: TGCAGCGTCCACACGGACTACGAGCAGTACTTC. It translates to CSVHTDYEQYF.

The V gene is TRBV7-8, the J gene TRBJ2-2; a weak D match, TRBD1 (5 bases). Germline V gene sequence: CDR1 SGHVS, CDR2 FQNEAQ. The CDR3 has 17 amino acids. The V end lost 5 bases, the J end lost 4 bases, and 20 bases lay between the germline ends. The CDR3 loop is CASSPQGPRQFTGELFF. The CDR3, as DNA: TGTGCCAGCAGCCCCCAGGGTCCGCGACAGTTCACCGGGGAGCTGTTTTTT.

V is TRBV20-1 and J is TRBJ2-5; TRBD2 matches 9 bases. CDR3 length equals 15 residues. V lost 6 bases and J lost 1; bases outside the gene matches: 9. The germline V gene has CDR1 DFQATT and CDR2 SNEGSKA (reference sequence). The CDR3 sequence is CSATPNSGSQETQYF. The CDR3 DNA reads TGCAGTGCCACCCCTAATAGCGGGAGCCAAGAGACCCAGTACTTC.

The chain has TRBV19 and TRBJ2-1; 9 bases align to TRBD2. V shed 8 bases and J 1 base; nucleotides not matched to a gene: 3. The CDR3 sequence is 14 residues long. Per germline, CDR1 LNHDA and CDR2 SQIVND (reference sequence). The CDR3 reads CASRAGGSYNEQFF. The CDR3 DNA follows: TGTGCCAGTCGGGCGGGAGGGTCCTACAATGAGCAGTTCTTC.

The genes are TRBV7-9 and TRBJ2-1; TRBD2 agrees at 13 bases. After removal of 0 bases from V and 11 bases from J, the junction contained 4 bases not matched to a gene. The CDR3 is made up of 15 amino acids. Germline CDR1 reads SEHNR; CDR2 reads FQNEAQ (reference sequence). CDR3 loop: CASSLAGLAGTKQFF. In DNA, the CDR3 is TGTGCCAGCAGCTTAGCGGGACTAGCGGGAACAAAGCAGTTCTTC.

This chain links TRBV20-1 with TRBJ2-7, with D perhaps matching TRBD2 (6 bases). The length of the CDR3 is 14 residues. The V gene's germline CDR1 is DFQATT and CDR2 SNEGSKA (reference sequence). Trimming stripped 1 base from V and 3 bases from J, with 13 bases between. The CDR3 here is CSARGGDRDYEQYF. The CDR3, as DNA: TGCAGTGCTAGAGGCGGGGACCGAGACTACGAGCAGTACTTC.